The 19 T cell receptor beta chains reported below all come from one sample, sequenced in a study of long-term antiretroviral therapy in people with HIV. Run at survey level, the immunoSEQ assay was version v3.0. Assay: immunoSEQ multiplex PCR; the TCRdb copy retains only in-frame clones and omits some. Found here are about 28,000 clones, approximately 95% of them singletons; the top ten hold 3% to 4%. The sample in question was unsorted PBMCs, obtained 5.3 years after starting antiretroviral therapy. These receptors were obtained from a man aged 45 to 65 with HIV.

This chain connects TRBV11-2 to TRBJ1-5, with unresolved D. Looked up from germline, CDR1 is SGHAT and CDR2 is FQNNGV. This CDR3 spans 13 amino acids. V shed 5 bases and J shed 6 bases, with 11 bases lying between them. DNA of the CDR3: TGTGCCAGCAGCGTTACCTCGGCTCAGCCCCAGCATTTT. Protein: CASSVTSAQPQHF.

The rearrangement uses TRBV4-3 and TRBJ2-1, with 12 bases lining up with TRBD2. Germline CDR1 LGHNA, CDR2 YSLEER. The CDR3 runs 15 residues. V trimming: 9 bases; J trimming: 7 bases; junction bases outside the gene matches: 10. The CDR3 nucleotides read TGCGCCAGTTCGAGGGCTAGCGGGGGGGATAATGAGCAGTTCTTC. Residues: CASSRASGGDNEQFF.

Here the CDR3 reads CASSPAGTGGFSPSYEQYF. The CDR3 DNA reads as TGTGCCAGCAGCCCTGCCGGGACAGGGGGATTCTCACCTTCCTACGAGCAGTACTTC. The chain couples TRBV27 to TRBJ2-7; TRBD1 aligns across 11 bases. This CDR3 is 19 amino acids long. Unmatched junction bases numbered 17, after V lost 6 bases and J lost 1 base. Germline V lookup: CDR1 MNHEY, CDR2 SMNVEV (reference sequence).

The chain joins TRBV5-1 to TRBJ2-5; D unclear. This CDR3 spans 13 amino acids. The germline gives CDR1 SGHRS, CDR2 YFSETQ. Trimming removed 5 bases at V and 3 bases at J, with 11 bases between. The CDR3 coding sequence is TGCGCCAGCAGAACTGGAAGTAAAGAGACCCAGTACTTC. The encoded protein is CASRTGSKETQYF.

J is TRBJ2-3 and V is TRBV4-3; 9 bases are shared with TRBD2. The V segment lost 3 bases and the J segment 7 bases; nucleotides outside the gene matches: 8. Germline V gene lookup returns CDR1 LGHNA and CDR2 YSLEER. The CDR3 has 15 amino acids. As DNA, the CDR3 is TGCGCCAGCAGCCAGGCACGGACTAGCGTATATACGCAGTATTTT. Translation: CASSQARTSVYTQYF.

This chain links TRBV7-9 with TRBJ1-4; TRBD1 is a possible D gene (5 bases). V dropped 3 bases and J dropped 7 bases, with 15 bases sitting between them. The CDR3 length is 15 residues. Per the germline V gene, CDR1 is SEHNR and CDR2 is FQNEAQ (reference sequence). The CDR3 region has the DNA TGTGCCAGCAGCTTCTCGGGACTGGGGGGTGAAAAACTGTTTTTT. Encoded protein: CASSFSGLGGEKLFF.

The CDR3: CASSPSRPGGYTF. CDR3 nucleotide sequence: TGTGCCAGCAGTCCCTCGAGGCCCGGTGGCTACACCTTC. The chain uses TRBV28 and TRBJ1-2; D is ambiguous. Germline CDR1 reads MDHEN; CDR2 reads SYDVKM. This CDR3 comprises 13 residues. The V end lost 5 bases, the J end lost 7 bases, and 14 bases lay between the germline ends.

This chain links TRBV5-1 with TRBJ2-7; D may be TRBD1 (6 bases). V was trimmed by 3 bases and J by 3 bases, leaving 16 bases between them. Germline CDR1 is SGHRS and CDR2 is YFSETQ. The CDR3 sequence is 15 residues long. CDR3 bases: TGCGCCAGCAGCTCCAGTCCCGGGACAAACTACGAGCAGTACTTC. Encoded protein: CASSSSPGTNYEQYF.

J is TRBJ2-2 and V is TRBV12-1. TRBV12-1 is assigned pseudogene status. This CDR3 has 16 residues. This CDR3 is CASSLGLLPNTGELFF. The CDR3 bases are TGTGCCAGCAGCTTGGGTTTGCTCCCGAACACCGGGGAGCTGTTTTTT.

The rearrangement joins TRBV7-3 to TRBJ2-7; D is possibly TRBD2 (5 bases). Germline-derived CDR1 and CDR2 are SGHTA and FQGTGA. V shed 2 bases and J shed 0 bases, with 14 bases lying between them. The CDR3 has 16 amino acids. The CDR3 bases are TGTGCCAGCAGCTTAGCCCCTCATGGGAGCTCCTACGAGCAGTACTTC. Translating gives CASSLAPHGSSYEQYF.

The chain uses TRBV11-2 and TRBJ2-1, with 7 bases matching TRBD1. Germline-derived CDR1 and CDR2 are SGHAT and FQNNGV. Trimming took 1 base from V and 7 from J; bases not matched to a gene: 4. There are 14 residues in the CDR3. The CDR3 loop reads CASSLVRGQNEQFF. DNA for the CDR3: TGTGCCAGCAGCTTAGTGAGGGGGCAGAATGAGCAGTTCTTC.

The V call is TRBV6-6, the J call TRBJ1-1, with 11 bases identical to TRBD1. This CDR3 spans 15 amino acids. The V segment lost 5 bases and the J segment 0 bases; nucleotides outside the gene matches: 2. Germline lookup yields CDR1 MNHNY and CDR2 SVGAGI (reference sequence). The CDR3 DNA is TGTGCCAGCAGTAGGGACAGGGGGATGAACACTGAAGCTTTCTTT. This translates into CASSRDRGMNTEAFF.

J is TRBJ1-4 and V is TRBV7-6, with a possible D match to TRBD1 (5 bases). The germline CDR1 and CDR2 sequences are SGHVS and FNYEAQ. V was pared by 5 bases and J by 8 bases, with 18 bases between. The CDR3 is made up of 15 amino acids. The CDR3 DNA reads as TGTGCCAGCAGCCGCGAATGGGGGGTCGGGGAAAAACTGTTTTTT. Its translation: CASSREWGVGEKLFF.

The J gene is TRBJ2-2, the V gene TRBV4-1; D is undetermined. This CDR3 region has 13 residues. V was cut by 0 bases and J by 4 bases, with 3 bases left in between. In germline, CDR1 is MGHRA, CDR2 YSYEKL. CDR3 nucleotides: TGCGCCAGCAGCCAAGATCTCACCGGGGAGCTGTTTTTT. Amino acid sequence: CASSQDLTGELFF.

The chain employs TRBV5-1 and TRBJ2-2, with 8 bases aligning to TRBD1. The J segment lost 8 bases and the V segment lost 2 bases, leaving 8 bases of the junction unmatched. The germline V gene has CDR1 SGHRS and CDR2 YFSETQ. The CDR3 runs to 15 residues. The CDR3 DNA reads TGCGCCAGCAGCTTCAGGACAGGGAGTTGGGGGGAGCTGTTTTTT. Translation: CASSFRTGSWGELFF.

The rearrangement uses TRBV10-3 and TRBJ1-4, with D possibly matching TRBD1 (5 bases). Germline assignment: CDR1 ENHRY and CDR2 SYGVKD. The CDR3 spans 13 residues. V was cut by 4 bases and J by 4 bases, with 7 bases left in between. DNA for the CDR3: TGTGCCATCAGTGCAGGGATTAATGAAAAACTGTTTTTT. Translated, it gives CAISAGINEKLFF.

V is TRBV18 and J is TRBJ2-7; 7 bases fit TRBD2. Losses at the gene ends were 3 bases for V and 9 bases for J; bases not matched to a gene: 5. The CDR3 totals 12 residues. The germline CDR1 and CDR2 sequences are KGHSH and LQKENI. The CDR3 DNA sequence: TGTGCCAGCTCACCTAGGAGCGGGACGCAGTACTTC. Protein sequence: CASSPRSGTQYF.

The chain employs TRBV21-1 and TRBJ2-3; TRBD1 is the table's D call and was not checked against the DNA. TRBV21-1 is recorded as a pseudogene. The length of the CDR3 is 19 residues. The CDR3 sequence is CASSWDREGPSMGTDTQYF. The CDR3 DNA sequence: TGTGCCAGCAGCTGGGACAGGGAGGGGCCTAGCATGGGCACAGATACGCAGTATTTT.

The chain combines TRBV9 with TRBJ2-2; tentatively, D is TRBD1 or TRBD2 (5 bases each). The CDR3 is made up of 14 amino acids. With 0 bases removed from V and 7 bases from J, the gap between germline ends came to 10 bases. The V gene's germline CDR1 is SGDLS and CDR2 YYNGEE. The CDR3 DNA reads TGTGCCAGCAGCGTAGCGAGAGGGGTCGGGGAGCTGTTTTTT. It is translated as CASSVARGVGELFF.